Shown below are 27 T cell receptor beta chains from a single sample sequenced in a study of identical twins. TCRdb re-called the 5' RACE reads through MiXCR, storing one row per CDR3 protein. The table shows roughly 1,500,000 distinct CDR3 sequences, with around 33% occurring only once. The sequencing input was cord blood. The source of these receptors is a newborn girl in good health.

This clonotype was counted only a few times. This chain links TRBV27 with TRBJ2-5; the match to TRBD2 covers 8 bases. Germline loops: CDR1 MNHEY, CDR2 SMNVEV (reference sequence). V dropped 0 bases and J dropped 0; count of bases not matched to a gene: 6. CDR3 length: 17 amino acids. Here the CDR3 DNA reads TGTGCCAGCAGTTTATCGACGGCTAGCGGGTACCAAGAGACCCAGTACTTC. Translated, it gives CASSLSTASGYQETQYF.

The V and J genes are TRBV28 and TRBJ2-1; no reliable D call. This CDR3 comprises 14 residues. V was trimmed by 7 bases and J by 10 bases, leaving 20 bases between them. Germline values: CDR1 MDHEN, CDR2 SYDVKM. The CDR3 DNA follows: TGTGCCAGCAACTTGCCCAACATACCCTACGAGCAGTTCTTC. Its translation is CASNLPNIPYEQFF.

The chain carries TRBV14 and TRBJ2-3; TRBD2 matches at 10 bases. The CDR3 sequence is 18 residues long. Germline CDR1 and CDR2: SGHDN and FVKESK. Trimming cost V 0 bases and J 5 bases; bases outside gene matches: 11. CDR3 residues: CASSQDWRLAGAEDTQYF. For the CDR3, the DNA is TGTGCCAGCAGCCAAGATTGGCGGCTAGCGGGAGCGGAAGATACGCAGTATTTT.

The rearrangement links TRBV27 to TRBJ2-3, with D unresolved. This CDR3 spans 13 amino acids. With 6 bases removed from V and 4 bases from J, the gap between germline ends came to 11 bases. Germline values: CDR1 MNHEY, CDR2 SMNVEV (reference sequence). This chain's CDR3 is CASRELRADTQYF. CDR3 coding DNA: TGTGCCAGCAGGGAACTCCGGGCAGATACGCAGTATTTT.

J is TRBJ2-5 and V is TRBV7-2; the D is unclear. Trimming shortened V by 5 bases and J by 5 bases, and 9 bases separated the two germline ends. CDR3 size: 12 residues. Germline CDR1 is SGHTA and CDR2 is FQGNSA. This CDR3 is CASSKPPETQYF. DNA of the CDR3: TGTGCCAGCAGCAAACCTCCCGAGACCCAGTACTTC.

In its sample, this clonotype was seen a few times. V gene TRBV20-1 combines with J gene TRBJ2-1; possibly TRBD2 for D (5 bases). The CDR3 runs 11 residues. The germline V gene has CDR1 DFQATT and CDR2 SNEGSKA (reference sequence). The CDR3 region has the DNA TGCAGCGGGGTCACCTACAATGAGCAGTTCTTC. Translated: CSGVTYNEQFF.

The CDR3 bases are TGTGCCAGCAGCTACCGACAGGGGGCGAGTGAAAAACTGTTTTTT. Translation: CASSYRQGASEKLFF. The chain employs TRBV7-8 and TRBJ1-4, with 10 bases lining up with TRBD1. J was trimmed by 7 bases and V by 4 bases; bases with no gene match: 6. CDR1 is SGHVS and CDR2 is FQNEAQ in the germline V gene. The CDR3 has 15 amino acids.

The genes are TRBV19 and TRBJ1-5, with D unresolved. Germline CDR1 is LNHDA and CDR2 is SQIVND (reference sequence). V was clipped by 7 bases and J by 0 bases, with 13 bases between them. The CDR3 is 15 residues long. DNA of the CDR3: TGTGCCAGTATGAGGAAGTGGATTAGCAATCAGCCCCAGCATTTT. It is translated as CASMRKWISNQPQHF.

This clonotype was recorded a few times. The rearrangement joins TRBV20-1 to TRBJ2-1, with D maybe TRBD1 (6 bases). The CDR3 has 15 amino acids. Germline CDR1 reads DFQATT; CDR2 reads SNEGSKA (reference sequence). The V end lost 3 bases, the J end lost 0 bases, and 12 bases lay between the germline ends. For the CDR3, the DNA is TGCAGTGCTAGGGGGGCTCTTTTCTCCTACAATGAGCAGTTCTTC. This gives the protein CSARGALFSYNEQFF.

This clonotype has a handful of counts. This chain uses TRBV24-1 with TRBJ2-7; 7 nucleotides agree with TRBD2. Germline V gives CDR1 KGHDR, CDR2 SFDVKD. J was trimmed by 5 bases and V by 0 bases; bases with no gene match: 3. The CDR3 has 14 residues. CDR3 sequence: CATSDLREDDEQYF. DNA for the CDR3: TGTGCCACCAGTGATTTGCGGGAGGATGACGAGCAGTACTTC.

The rearrangement joins TRBV24-1 to TRBJ2-1; D may be TRBD2 (6 bases). V lost 7 bases and J 1 base, leaving 16 bases between the germline ends. From germline, CDR1 is KGHDR and CDR2 SFDVKD. This CDR3 has 16 amino acids. The CDR3 loop reads CATSRSGSGSYNEQFF. The DNA of the CDR3 is TGTGCCACCAGCCGATCCGGGAGTGGGTCCTACAATGAGCAGTTCTTC.

This clonotype showed up just a few times. The DNA of the CDR3 is TGTGCCACCAGTGATTCGTTCTACAGGTCCGAGCAGTTCTTC. It encodes CATSDSFYRSEQFF. The chain carries TRBV24-1 and TRBJ2-1; possible D gene TRBD1, 5 bases. Per germline, CDR1 KGHDR and CDR2 SFDVKD. The CDR3 is 14 amino acids. V lost 2 bases and J lost 10, with 14 bases in between.

This chain links TRBV20-1 with TRBJ2-7, with D hard to call. V was pared by 5 bases and J by 0 bases, with 20 bases between. This CDR3 has 16 residues. The germline gives CDR1 DFQATT, CDR2 SNEGSKA (reference sequence). Written as DNA, the CDR3 is TGCAGTGCTTCCCGAAGCAGGACGGTGAGCTCCTACGAGCAGTACTTC. Amino acid sequence: CSASRSRTVSSYEQYF.

CDR3 sequence: CSASSWQGAYGYTF. The CDR3 region has the DNA TGCAGTGCTAGTAGCTGGCAGGGGGCCTATGGCTACACCTTC. The rearrangement uses TRBV20-1 and TRBJ1-2; 8 bases align to TRBD1. The CDR3 is 14 residues long. V dropped 3 bases and J dropped 4; count of bases not matched to a gene: 7. Germline V gene lookup returns CDR1 DFQATT and CDR2 SNEGSKA (reference sequence).

V usage is TRBV27 and J usage is TRBJ1-1; a possible D gene is TRBD1 (5 bases). Germline assignment: CDR1 MNHEY and CDR2 SMNVEV (reference sequence). The CDR3 spans 16 residues. Trimming shortened V by 5 bases and J by 1 base, and 17 bases separated the two germline ends. The CDR3 bases are TGTGCCAGCAGTCCCGGGGCCCCAAAAGGGAACACTGAAGCTTTCTTT. Amino acid sequence: CASSPGAPKGNTEAFF.

The V call is TRBV20-1, the J call TRBJ2-7; TRBD2 agrees at 7 bases. V shed 5 bases and J 0 bases; nucleotides not matched to a gene: 4. Germline values: CDR1 DFQATT, CDR2 SNEGSKA (reference sequence). This CDR3 contains 13 residues. The CDR3 DNA is TGCAGTGCTGGCCGGGACTACTCCTACGAGCAGTACTTC. Translating gives CSAGRDYSYEQYF.

The CDR3 reads CASSIRRTGIFTEAFF. CDR3 DNA: TGTGCCAGCAGTATCAGAAGGACAGGGATATTCACTGAAGCTTTCTTT. The V call is TRBV12-3 or TRBV12-4, the J call TRBJ1-1, with 8 bases aligning to TRBD1. V dropped 5 bases and J dropped 4; count of bases not matched to a gene: 12. The CDR3 consists of 16 residues.

CDR3 in amino acids: CASTTGQYQETQYF. Here the CDR3 DNA reads TGTGCCAGCACCACCGGACAGTACCAAGAGACCCAGTACTTC. The chain recombines TRBV12-3 or TRBV12-4 with TRBJ2-5; possible D gene TRBD1, 6 bases. Trimming shortened V by 7 bases and J by 0 bases, and 12 bases separated the two germline ends. The CDR3 runs to 14 residues.

The chain uses TRBV27 and TRBJ2-1; D unclear. CDR3 length: 11 residues. Between the trimmed V and J ends, which lost 9 bases and 10 bases, there was a span of 13 bases. Germline CDR1 MNHEY, CDR2 SMNVEV (reference sequence). CDR3 sequence: CASAALGEQFF. For the CDR3, the DNA is TGTGCCAGTGCGGCTTTGGGGGAGCAGTTCTTC.

V is TRBV7-2 and J is TRBJ2-1, with D uncertain. V lost 5 bases and J lost 9, with 11 bases in between. The CDR3 totals 12 residues. Germline assignment: CDR1 SGHTA and CDR2 FQGNSA. The CDR3 region is CASSPFWGEQFF. The CDR3 DNA sequence: TGTGCCAGCAGCCCGTTTTGGGGTGAGCAGTTCTTC.

There are a few counts of this clonotype. V and J are TRBV11-1 and TRBJ2-7; 13 bases line up with TRBD2. This CDR3 spans 17 amino acids. The trim removed 3 bases at V and 2 bases at J, leaving 7 bases unmatched. From germline, CDR1 is SGHAT and CDR2 FQDESV (reference sequence). The CDR3 loop reads CASSFLGTSGVPYEQYF. CDR3 nucleotides: TGTGCCAGCAGCTTCCTAGGGACTAGCGGGGTCCCCTACGAGCAGTACTTC.

V is TRBV20-1 and J is TRBJ1-5, with 8 nucleotides matching TRBD1. The V gene end was trimmed by 6 bases and the J gene end by 3 bases; junction bases not matched to a gene: 10. Germline CDR1 reads DFQATT; CDR2 reads SNEGSKA (reference sequence). The CDR3 extends over 15 amino acids. CDR3 region: CSAKGGDRINQPQHF. The DNA of the CDR3 is TGCAGTGCCAAGGGGGGGGACAGGATCAATCAGCCCCAGCATTTT.

In this sample, this clonotype turned up a few times. The gene calls are TRBV20-1 and TRBJ2-7; D gene ambiguous. With 0 bases removed from V and 2 bases from J, the gap between germline ends came to 8 bases. From germline, CDR1 is DFQATT and CDR2 SNEGSKA (reference sequence). The CDR3 is made up of 13 amino acids. CDR3 loop: CSARDDKAYEQYF. In nucleotides, the CDR3 is TGCAGTGCTAGAGACGACAAAGCCTACGAGCAGTACTTC.

CDR3 DNA sequence: TGTGCCTGGAGTGTACTCCAGAACACTGAAGCTTTCTTT. Amino acids: CAWSVLQNTEAFF. This chain connects TRBV30 to TRBJ1-1; D is unclear. The V end lost 0 bases, the J end lost 1 base, and 6 bases lay between the germline ends. CDR1 is GTSNPN and CDR2 is SVGIG in the germline V gene (reference sequence). CDR3 length: 13 residues. Full variable domain (missing parts from reference TRBV30 and TRBJ1-1): SQTIHQWPATLVQPVGSPLSLECTVEGTSNPNLYWYRQAAGRGLQLLFYSVGIGQISSEVPQNLSASRPQDRQFILSSKKLLLSDSGFYLCAWSVLQNTEAFFGQGTRLTVV.

The CDR3 protein is CSASGNGPKAGGGTDTQYF. DNA for the CDR3: TGCAGTGCTAGCGGAAATGGCCCAAAAGCGGGAGGGGGTACAGATACGCAGTATTTT. This chain links TRBV20-1 with TRBJ2-3; 10 positions agree with TRBD2. The trim removed 3 bases at V and 3 bases at J, leaving 18 bases unmatched. The CDR3 covers 19 residues. Germline CDR1 and CDR2: DFQATT and SNEGSKA (reference sequence).

The chain links TRBV10-3 to TRBJ2-5; D is undetermined. Matching the DNA end better, TRBJ2-1 makes the J call doubtful. The CDR3 is made up of 14 amino acids. Per germline, CDR1 ENHRY and CDR2 SYGVKD. The CDR3 DNA reads as TGTGCCATCAGTGAGGGACGTTACCAAGAGACCCAGTTCTTC. Its translation: CAISEGRYQETQFF.

This clonotype has more than one count but fewer than ten. The genes are TRBV25-1 and TRBJ2-7, with unresolved D. This CDR3 has 12 amino acids. Trimming took off 0 bases at V and 6 bases at J, with 6 bases between the two ends. Looked up from germline, CDR1 is MGHDK and CDR2 is SYGVNS. DNA for the CDR3: TGTGCCAGCAGTGAATATAGCCTCGAGCAGTACTTC. It translates to CASSEYSLEQYF.